A selection of T cell receptor beta chains follows, all from one sample in a study of blood T cell repertoires in COVID-19. Assay: immunoSEQ multiplex PCR; the TCRdb copy retains only in-frame clones and omits some. The data show around 300,000 clones, with less than 90% seen just once and roughly 13% held by the top ten. The sequenced sample was peripheral blood. These receptors originate from a woman in her seventies with COVID-19, enrolled during active disease. CDR3s include the opening cysteine and the closing phenylalanine or tryptophan. Fields, in order: D gene, J gene, V gene, clone size, CDR3 protein, CDR3 DNA. D genes are given only for firm matches. Size tells how often a clone was seen (once, few, many) or the class of an expanded clone, and some rows leave it out.

>TRBD1|TRBJ1-5|TRBV6-1|.
CASSEFGTESNQPQHF
TGTGCCAGCAGTGAATTTGGGACAGAGAGCAATCAGCCCCAGCATTTT
>.|TRBJ2-1|TRBV18|.
CASSPTGTGYNEQFF
TGTGCCAGCTCACCTACCGGGACTGGCTACAATGAGCAGTTCTTC
>TRBD2|TRBJ2-2|TRBV11-2|few
CASSVTTSGGRGELFF
TGTGCCAGCAGCGTGACGACTAGCGGGGGACGCGGGGAGCTGTTTTTT
>TRBD2|TRBJ2-5|TRBV13|.
CASSLLAEETQYF
TGTGCCAGCAGCTTGCTAGCGGAAGAGACCCAGTACTTC
>TRBD1|TRBJ1-5|TRBV19|.
CASSVDRDSTYQPQHF
TGTGCCAGTAGCGTGGACCGGGACAGTACGTATCAGCCCCAGCATTTT
>TRBD1|TRBJ2-2|TRBV14|.
CASSRRQGARDTGELFF
TGTGCCAGCAGCCGTAGACAGGGGGCGCGGGACACCGGGGAGCTGTTTTTT
>.|TRBJ1-1|TRBV5-1|.
CASSSSGTRNTEAFF
TGCGCCAGCAGCTCGTCAGGGACTCGGAACACTGAAGCTTTCTTT
>.|TRBJ1-4|TRBV28|.
CASSFGSGEKLFF
TGTGCCAGCAGTTTTGGCAGCGGGGAAAAACTGTTTTTT
>.|TRBJ1-6|TRBV3-1/TRBV3-2|.
CASSQASTGVSPLHF
TGTGCCAGCAGCCAAGCCTCAACAGGTGTTTCACCCCTCCACTTT
>TRBD1|TRBJ1-2|TRBV27|.
CASSSLQAGGRYGYTF
TGTGCCAGCAGTTCCCTACAGGCAGGGGGCAGATATGGCTACACCTTC
>TRBD1|TRBJ1-4|TRBV5-6|.
CASSSRQGGDNEKLFF
TGTGCCAGCAGCTCCCGACAGGGGGGTGATAATGAAAAACTGTTTTTT
>.|TRBJ1-2|TRBV10-3|.
CAIGDAGRYGYTF
TGTGCCATCGGGGATGCAGGGCGTTATGGCTACACCTTC
>.|TRBJ1-1|TRBV11-1|.
CASSLKGGSTEAFF
TGTGCCAGCAGCTTAAAGGGAGGGAGCACTGAAGCTTTCTTT
>TRBD1|TRBJ2-2|TRBV5-4|once
CASSFTGGPGELFF
TGTGCCAGCAGCTTCACAGGGGGACCCGGGGAGCTGTTTTTT
>.|TRBJ2-7|TRBV19|few
CASSRQPSYEQYF
TGTGCCAGTAGTCGACAGCCCTCCTACGAGCAGTACTTC
>TRBD1|TRBJ1-1|TRBV29-1|.
CSVDLGQGMGAFF
TGCAGCGTTGATCTGGGACAGGGGATGGGGGCTTTCTTT
>.|TRBJ2-6|TRBV5-1|.
CASSTDNSGANVLTF
TGCGCCAGCAGCACGGACAACTCTGGGGCCAACGTCCTGACTTTC
>TRBD1|TRBJ2-1|TRBV5-6|.
CASSSARTGGLNEQFF
TGTGCCAGCAGTTCCGCCAGGACAGGGGGCCTCAATGAGCAGTTCTTC
>TRBD1|TRBJ1-4|TRBV5-1|.
CASSSGGSGEKLFF
TGCGCCAGCAGTTCAGGGGGCTCGGGTGAAAAACTGTTTTTT
>TRBD1|TRBJ1-3|TRBV30|.
CAWSTGQGPGNTIYF
TGTGCCTGGAGTACGGGACAGGGACCTGGAAACACCATATATTTT
>.|TRBJ2-7|TRBV13|.
CASSQGGDGSSYEQYF
TGTGCCAGCAGCCAAGGAGGGGACGGGTCTTCCTACGAGCAGTACTTC
>TRBD1|TRBJ1-2|TRBV2|.
CATASRGRGYTF
TGTGCCACCGCTTCCAGGGGGCGCGGCTACACCTTC
>.|TRBJ1-1|TRBV18|.
CASSPERGEAFF
TGTGCCAGCTCACCAGAACGGGGAGAAGCTTTCTTT
>.|TRBJ2-5|TRBV10-2|once
CASSESLRGKETQYF
TGCGCCAGCAGTGAGTCCTTAAGGGGAAAAGAGACCCAGTACTTC
>.|TRBJ1-1|TRBV11-2|.
CASSPEGRNTEAFF
TGTGCCAGCAGCCCGGAGGGGCGGAACACTGAAGCTTTCTTT
>.|TRBJ2-3|TRBV4-1|.
CASSQGAGQTTQYF
TGCGCCAGCAGCCAAGGGGCGGGGCAGACTACGCAGTATTTT
>.|TRBJ1-1|TRBV19|.
CASTPSGGRSNTEAFF
TGTGCCAGTACCCCCAGCGGGGGGCGTTCGAACACTGAAGCTTTCTTT
>TRBD1|TRBJ1-6|TRBV5-6|once
CASSLALPGGRSPLHF
TGTGCCAGCAGCTTGGCCCTGCCAGGGGGACGCTCACCCCTCCACTTT
>TRBD2|TRBJ2-7|TRBV19|.
CASSLGLAGIYEQYF
TGTGCCAGTAGTCTGGGACTAGCGGGGATTTACGAGCAGTACTTC
>TRBD2|TRBJ2-5|TRBV5-6|.
CASSSPLAGGETQYF
TGTGCCAGCAGCTCCCCCCTAGCGGGGGGGGAAACCCAGTACTTC
>TRBD1|TRBJ1-2|TRBV29-1|.
CSVVGLGQGSSNYGYTF
TGCAGCGTGGTTGGTTTGGGACAGGGATCCTCTAACTATGGCTACACCTTC
>.|TRBJ1-6|TRBV11-2|.
CASSLERGSPLHF
TGTGCCAGCAGCTTAGAGAGGGGGTCACCCCTCCACTTT
>TRBD2|TRBJ2-3|TRBV6-1|.
CASSELQGLAGSGTDTQYF
TGTGCCAGCAGTGAATTACAGGGACTAGCGGGGTCAGGCACAGATACGCAGTATTTT
>TRBD2|TRBJ2-1|TRBV18|.
CASSPSGGANEQFF
TGTGCCAGCTCACCTAGCGGGGGGGCGAATGAGCAGTTCTTC
>TRBD1|TRBJ1-1|TRBV6-5|.
CASSNHYRGSEAFF
TGTGCCAGCAGTAATCACTACAGGGGTTCTGAAGCTTTCTTT
>.|TRBJ1-5|TRBV5-6|few
CASSLFGGNEPQHF
TGTGCCAGCAGCTTGTTTGGAGGGAATGAGCCCCAGCATTTT
>.|TRBJ1-4|TRBV10-1|.
CASSVGLREWCEKLFF
TGCGCCAGCAGTGTAGGTTTACGGGAGTGGTGTGAAAAACTGTTTTTT
>TRBD2|TRBJ2-7|TRBV7-2|.
CASSSVGGNEQYF
TGTGCCAGCAGCTCAGTCGGGGGGAACGAGCAGTACTTC
>.|TRBJ2-5|TRBV30|.
CAWRGFRTEGFQETQYF
TGTGCCTGGAGGGGGTTCCGGACGGAGGGATTTCAAGAGACCCAGTACTTC
>TRBD1|TRBJ2-2|TRBV18|few
CASSRTPGQGPGELFF
TGTGCCAGCTCGCGAACTCCGGGACAGGGGCCCGGGGAGCTGTTTTTT
>.|TRBJ2-7|TRBV6-5|few
CASSLGQGTYEQYF
TGTGCCAGCAGTCTAGGGCAGGGAACCTACGAGCAGTACTTC
>.|TRBJ1-4|TRBV7-9|.
CASSLATDGAEKLFF
TGTGCCAGCAGCTTAGCCACTGATGGGGCTGAAAAACTGTTTTTT
>TRBD1|TRBJ1-2|TRBV5-1|.
CASSLDPLQGAVNYGYTF
TGCGCCAGCAGCTTGGACCCCTTACAGGGGGCGGTGAACTATGGCTACACCTTC
>.|TRBJ1-1|TRBV29-1|.
CSVPRAVNTEAFF
TGCAGCGTGCCCAGGGCCGTGAACACTGAAGCTTTCTTT
>.|TRBJ1-1|TRBV30|.
CAWSVPRVATEAFF
TGTGCCTGGAGTGTCCCCAGGGTGGCCACTGAAGCTTTCTTT
>.|TRBJ1-3|TRBV12-5|.
CASGYRATIYF
TGTGCTAGTGGTTACAGGGCGACCATATATTTT
>TRBD1|TRBJ1-3|TRBV9|.
CASSLKGAPGNTIYF
TGTGCCAGCAGCCTCAAGGGGGCCCCTGGAAACACCATATATTTT
>.|TRBJ2-5|TRBV19|.
CASRFGGHETQYF
TGTGCCAGTAGGTTTGGGGGCCACGAGACCCAGTACTTC
>.|TRBJ2-2|TRBV27|.
CASSLSRVFGELFF
TGTGCCAGCAGTTTATCGAGGGTGTTCGGGGAGCTGTTTTTT